This entry features one TCR beta chain sequence. Assay: immunoSEQ multiplex PCR; the TCRdb copy retains only in-frame clones and omits some. Of some 600,000 clones in the sample, about 95% are singletons; the top ten hold about 0.11%. It was CD45RO-negative cells, positively selected for CCR7, that made up naive CD8 cells, with terminally differentiated effector memory CD45RA+ cells excluded. This CDR3 contains 15 residues. Germline V lookup: CDR1 MDHEN, CDR2 SYDVKM. The ends lost 2 bases at V and 0 bases at J; junction bases unmatched: 1. These data belong to a study of shared clonotypes between healthy human individuals. Looking at the study overall: A couple of female and a few male donors aged 18 to 49 were enrolled.

The sequencing input was naive CD8+ T cells sorted from blood. The chain joins TRBV28 to TRBJ1-5, with 7 bases identical to TRBD1. This TCR was sampled from a woman in her twenties or thirties in good health. This CDR3 reads CASSLGDSSNQPQHF. The CDR3 bases are TGTGCCAGCAGTTTAGGGGACAGTAGCAATCAGCCCCAGCATTTT.